This TCR beta chain was recovered during a study of Ad26.COV2.S vaccination and SARS-CoV-2 variants. The wider study: Ad26.COV2.S was injected intramuscularly once or twice, 56 days apart.

Method: immunoSEQ multiplex PCR; TCRdb's copy keeps in-frame clones and lacks some. The sample records 510,000 or so clones, approximately 88% being singletons. Regarding the study as a whole: Vaccinees displayed broader spike-specific TCR repertoires than placebo recipients.

This CDR3 has 14 residues. The germline gives CDR1 MNHEY, CDR2 SMNVEV (reference sequence). The V gene lost 5 bases and the J gene lost 1 base, with 10 bases spanning the gap. About this clone: The antigen remains undetermined.

Specified treatment: around 19 received Ad26.COV2.S at low or high dose, single or two shots; about 5 received placebo; per-sample allocation not given. Material that was analyzed had been drawn on day 63 after the first vaccine or placebo injection. This receptor was taken from a person aged 18-60 years who received the Ad26.COV2.S COVID-19 vaccine or a placebo. Material: peripheral blood, obtained in a trial of Ad26.COV2.S vaccine versus placebo. The chain employs TRBV27 and TRBJ2-3, with D possibly matching TRBD2 (5 bases). CDR3 DNA: TGTGCCAGCAGTCCGAGGACTGGCACAGATACGCAGTATTTT. It translates to CASSPRTGTDTQYF.